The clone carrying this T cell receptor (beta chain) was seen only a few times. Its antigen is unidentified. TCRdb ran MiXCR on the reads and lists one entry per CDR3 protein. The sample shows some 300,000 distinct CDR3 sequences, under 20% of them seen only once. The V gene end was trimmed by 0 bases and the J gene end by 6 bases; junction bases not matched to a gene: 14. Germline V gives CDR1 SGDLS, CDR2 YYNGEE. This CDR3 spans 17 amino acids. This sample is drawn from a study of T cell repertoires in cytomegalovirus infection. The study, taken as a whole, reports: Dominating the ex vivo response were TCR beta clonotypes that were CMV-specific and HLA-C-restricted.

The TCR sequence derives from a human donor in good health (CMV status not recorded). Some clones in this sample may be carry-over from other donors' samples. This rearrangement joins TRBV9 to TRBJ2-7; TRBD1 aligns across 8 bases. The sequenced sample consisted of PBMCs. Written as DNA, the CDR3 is TGTGCCAGCAGCGTAGCGTCAGGGGGCGCGCTTGGCGGCGAGCAGTACTTC. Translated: CASSVASGGALGGEQYF.